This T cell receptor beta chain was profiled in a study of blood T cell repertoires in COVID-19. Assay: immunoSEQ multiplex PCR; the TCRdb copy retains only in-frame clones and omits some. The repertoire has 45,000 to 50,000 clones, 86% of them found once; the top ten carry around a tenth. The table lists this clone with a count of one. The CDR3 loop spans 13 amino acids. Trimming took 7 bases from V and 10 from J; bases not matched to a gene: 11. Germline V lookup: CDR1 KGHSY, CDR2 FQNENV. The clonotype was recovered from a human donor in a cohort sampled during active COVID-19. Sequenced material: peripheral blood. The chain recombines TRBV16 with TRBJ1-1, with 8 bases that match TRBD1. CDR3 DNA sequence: TGTGCCAGCACGACGACTAGCGGACAGGGAGCTTTCTTT. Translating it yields CASTTTSGQGAFF.